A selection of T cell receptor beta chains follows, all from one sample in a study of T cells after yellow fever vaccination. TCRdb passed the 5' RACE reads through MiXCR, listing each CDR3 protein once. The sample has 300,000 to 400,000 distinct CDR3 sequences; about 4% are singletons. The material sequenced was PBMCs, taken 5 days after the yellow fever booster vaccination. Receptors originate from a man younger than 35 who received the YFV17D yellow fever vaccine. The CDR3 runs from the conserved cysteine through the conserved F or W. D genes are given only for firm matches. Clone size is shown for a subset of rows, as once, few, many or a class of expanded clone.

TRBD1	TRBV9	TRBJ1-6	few	TGTGCCAGCAGCGGACTTCGGGACAGGCCAAATTCACCCCTCCACTTT	CASSGLRDRPNSPLHF
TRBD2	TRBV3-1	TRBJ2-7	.	TGTGCCAGCAGCCAACAGCGGGGTTCCGAGCAGTACTTC	CASSQQRGSEQYF
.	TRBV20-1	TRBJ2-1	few	TGCAGTGCTGGGCCGGCCCATGAGCAGTTCTTC	CSAGPAHEQFF
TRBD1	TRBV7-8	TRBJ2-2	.	TGTGCCAGCAGCGACAGGGGGCTCGGGGCCTGGGAGCTGTTTTTT	CASSDRGLGAWELFF
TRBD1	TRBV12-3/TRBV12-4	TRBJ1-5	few	TGTGCCAGCAGCTACAGGGGTATGGGCAATCAGCCCCAGCATTTT	CASSYRGMGNQPQHF
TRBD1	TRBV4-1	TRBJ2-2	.	TGCGCCAGCAGCCAGGAACCGGGACAGGTTTCCGGGGAGCTGTTTTTT	CASSQEPGQVSGELFF
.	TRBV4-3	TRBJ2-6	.	TGCGCCAGCAGCCGGACAGCGATGAGCTCTGGGGCCAACGTCCTGACTTTC	CASSRTAMSSGANVLTF
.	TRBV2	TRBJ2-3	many	TGTGCCAGCAGGACAGCAGGGTACACTAGCACAGATACGCAGTATTTT	CASRTAGYTSTDTQYF
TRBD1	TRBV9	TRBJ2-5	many	TGTGCCAGCAGCGTAGGGGACAGACAAGAGACCCAGTACTTC	CASSVGDRQETQYF
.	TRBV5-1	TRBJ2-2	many	TGCGCCAGCGGGCCAAGGAACACCGGGGAGCTGTTTTTT	CASGPRNTGELFF
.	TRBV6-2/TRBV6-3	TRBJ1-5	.	TGTGCCAGCAGTGATTCCGGGACACTCAGCAATCAGCCCCAGCATTTT	CASSDSGTLSNQPQHF
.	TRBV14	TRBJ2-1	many	TGTGCCAGCAGCCAGGAGAGCTACAATGAGCAGTTCTTC	CASSQESYNEQFF
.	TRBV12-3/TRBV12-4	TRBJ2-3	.	TGTGCCAGCAGTTTCGCGTCCACAGATACGCAGTATTTT	CASSFASTDTQYF
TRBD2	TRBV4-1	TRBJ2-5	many	TGCGCCAGCAGCCAAGGGCTGGGGCGGGGGGCCCAAGAGACCCAGTACTTC	CASSQGLGRGAQETQYF
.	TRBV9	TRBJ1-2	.	TGTGCCAGCTGGAGAGAATTCTATGGCTACACCTTC	CASWREFYGYTF
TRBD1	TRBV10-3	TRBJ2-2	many	TGTGCCATCAGAGAGCCGGGACAGGGTAACACCGGGGAGCTGTTTTTT	CAIREPGQGNTGELFF
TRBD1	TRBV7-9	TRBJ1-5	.	TGTGCCAGCAGCCAGACAGGGACTAGCAATCAGCCCCAGCATTTT	CASSQTGTSNQPQHF
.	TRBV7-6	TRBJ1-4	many	TGTGCCAGCAGCTTAGACAGAAATGAAAAACTGTTTTTT	CASSLDRNEKLFF
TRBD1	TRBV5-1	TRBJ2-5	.	TGCGCCAGCACCGGACAGGGAGGAGGGCAAGAGACCCAGTACTTC	CASTGQGGGQETQYF
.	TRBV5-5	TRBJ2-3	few	TGTGCCAGCAGCTTAGTAACGGGACCTACAGATACGCAGTATTTT	CASSLVTGPTDTQYF
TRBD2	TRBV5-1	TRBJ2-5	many	TGTGCCAGCAGCTTCCTAGCGGAGGAGACCCAGTACTTC	CASSFLAEETQYF
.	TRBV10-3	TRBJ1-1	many	TGTGCCATCCAAGGCCCGACAGGCACTGAAGCTTTCTTT	CAIQGPTGTEAFF
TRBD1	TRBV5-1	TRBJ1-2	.	TGCGCCAGCAGCGGGGGACAGGGGTACTATGGCTACACCTTC	CASSGGQGYYGYTF
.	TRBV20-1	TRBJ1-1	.	TGCAGTGCTAGACTTGATCGAGGTACGCCGAACACTGAAGCTTTCTTT	CSARLDRGTPNTEAFF
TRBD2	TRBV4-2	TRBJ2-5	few	TGTGCCAGCAGCCAAGGAGCGGGGGAATGGGAGACCCAGTACTTC	CASSQGAGEWETQYF
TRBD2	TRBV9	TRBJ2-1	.	TGTGCCAGCAGCGTAGTCCCTAGCGGGGGCCTTAAGTTCTTC	CASSVVPSGGLKFF
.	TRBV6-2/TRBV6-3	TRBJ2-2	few	TGTGCCAGCGGCTTGGGATGGGACACCGGGGAGCTGTTTTTT	CASGLGWDTGELFF
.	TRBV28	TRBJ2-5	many	TGTGCCAGCGGATCTGGCGCCTTAGAGACCCAGTACTTC	CASGSGALETQYF
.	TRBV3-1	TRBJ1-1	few	TGTGCCAGCAGCCAAGTTTATTCCTACGCCGGGGGCACTGAAGCTTTCTTT	CASSQVYSYAGGTEAFF
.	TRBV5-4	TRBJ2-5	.	TGTGCCAGCAGCTTTCAGGGGAGCAAAGAGACCCAGTACTTC	CASSFQGSKETQYF
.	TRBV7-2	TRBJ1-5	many	TGTGCCAGCAGCTACGGGGGGGAGCAGCCCCAGCATTTT	CASSYGGEQPQHF
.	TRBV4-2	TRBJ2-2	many	TGTGCCAGCAGCCAAACCTCAGACTCCCGCGCCGGGGAGCTGTTTTTT	CASSQTSDSRAGELFF
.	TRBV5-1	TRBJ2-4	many	TGCGCCAGCAGCGGCAATTCGAGGGGGTTGTTAGCCAAAAACATTCAGTACTTC	CASSGNSRGLLAKNIQYF
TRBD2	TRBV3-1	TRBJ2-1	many	TGTGCCAGCAGCCGGCTAGCGGGGTACAATGAGCAGTTCTTC	CASSRLAGYNEQFF
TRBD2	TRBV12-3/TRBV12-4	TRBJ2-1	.	TGTGCCAGCAGTTTAGGGAGCGGGGGGGCAAGCTACAATGAGCAGTTCTTC	CASSLGSGGASYNEQFF